These 24 T cell receptor beta chains originate from one sample sequenced in a study of blood T cell repertoires in COVID-19. Sequencing used immunoSEQ multiplex PCR; TCRdb keeps in-frame clones, though not all of them. The sample records tens of thousands of clones, about 90% being singletons. The material sequenced was peripheral blood. These receptors all come from a human donor in a cohort sampled during active COVID-19.

This clone was counted between two and nine times. The chain is built from TRBV4-3 and TRBJ2-3; 13 nucleotides agree with TRBD2. The V gene end was trimmed by 1 base and the J gene end by 2 bases; junction bases not matched to a gene: 6. This CDR3 has 18 residues. Germline CDR1 and CDR2: LGHNA and YSLEER. The CDR3 DNA reads as TGCGCCAGCAGCCAAGGCGGACTAGCGGGGGCCCTCACAGATACGCAGTATTTT. Translated, it gives CASSQGGLAGALTDTQYF.

This clone showed up just a few times. The J gene is TRBJ1-3, the V gene TRBV4-1, with a weak D call TRBD1 (5 bases). Germline CDR1 is MGHRA and CDR2 is YSYEKL. The CDR3 length is 16 residues. V lost 0 bases and J lost 3, with 12 bases in between. This CDR3 is CASSQEGPGNGNTIYF. The CDR3 bases are TGCGCCAGCAGCCAAGAGGGGCCAGGGAATGGAAACACCATATATTTT.

This sequence joins TRBV9 and TRBJ2-5, with D unresolved. Trimming shortened V by 0 bases and J by 2 bases, and 5 bases separated the two germline ends. CDR3 size: 13 residues. From germline, CDR1 is SGDLS and CDR2 YYNGEE. The CDR3, as DNA: TGTGCCAGCAGCGTAGCTGTTCAAGAGACCCAGTACTTC. It specifies CASSVAVQETQYF.

V is TRBV4-2 and J is TRBJ2-1; 8 bases map to TRBD1. The CDR3 spans 15 residues. Germline loops: CDR1 LGHNA, CDR2 YNFKEQ. V trimming: 7 bases; J trimming: 6 bases; junction bases outside the gene matches: 11. The DNA of the CDR3 is TGTGCCAGCACCCCGGTCCGGACAGGGCGCAATGAGCAGTTCTTC. Translated, it gives CASTPVRTGRNEQFF.

V usage is TRBV27 and J usage is TRBJ2-2, with TRBD1 matching 7 bases. This CDR3 has 16 residues. Germline loops: CDR1 MNHEY, CDR2 SMNVEV (reference sequence). The J segment lost 5 bases and the V segment lost 5 bases, leaving 11 bases of the junction unmatched. CDR3 bases: TGTGCCAGCAGTACGGGACAGATCCTGGGGACCGGGGAGCTGTTTTTT. Protein: CASSTGQILGTGELFF.

The gene calls are TRBV7-9 and TRBJ2-7; tentatively, D is TRBD2 (6 bases). This CDR3 is 18 amino acids long. V lost 1 base and J lost 4, with 23 bases in between. Germline loops: CDR1 SEHNR, CDR2 FQNEAQ (reference sequence). CDR3 in amino acids: CASSLGGGPAGRLYEQYF. The CDR3 region has the DNA TGTGCCAGCAGCTTAGGGGGAGGACCGGCGGGGAGATTGTACGAGCAGTACTTC.

As DNA, the CDR3 is TGTGCCAGTAGTGGAACCGCGACAGGGGATGCGGGCAATCAGCCCCAGCATTTT. Translating gives CASSGTATGDAGNQPQHF. The chain has TRBV19 and TRBJ1-5; TRBD1 matches 8 bases. The V and J ends lost 5 bases and 2 bases, in that order; junction bases with no gene match: 14. This CDR3 has 18 amino acids. The germline V gene has CDR1 LNHDA and CDR2 SQIVND (reference sequence).

This chain joins TRBV19 and TRBJ2-7, with no clear D. V lost 2 bases to trimming and J lost 3 bases, with 11 bases between them. This CDR3 contains 14 residues. Germline CDR1 reads LNHDA; CDR2 reads SQIVND (reference sequence). The CDR3 DNA sequence: TGTGCCAGTAGTATATCGTCCAGGCTCTACGAGCAGTACTTC. This gives the protein CASSISSRLYEQYF.

This clone was observed a handful of times. The chain combines TRBV7-2 with TRBJ2-1, with 9 bases lining up with TRBD2. The germline V gene encodes CDR1 SGHTA and CDR2 FQGNSA. This CDR3 comprises 17 residues. The V and J ends lost 5 bases and 7 bases, in that order; junction bases with no gene match: 15. The CDR3 reads CASSHRLAVQVGNEQFF. Here the CDR3 DNA reads TGTGCCAGCAGCCACCGACTAGCGGTTCAGGTGGGGAATGAGCAGTTCTTC.

The chain combines TRBV3-1 (or the pseudogene TRBV3-2) with TRBJ1-2, with D tentatively TRBD1 (6 bases). Germline-derived CDR1 and CDR2 are LGHDT and YNNKEL (reference sequence). The CDR3 covers 16 residues. Trimming took off 3 bases at V and 4 bases at J, with 18 bases between the two ends. The CDR3 DNA sequence: TGTGCCAGCAGCCAGAGTATCGACAGGCGCTTCTATGGCTACACCTTC. Protein: CASSQSIDRRFYGYTF.

The chain recombines TRBV30 with TRBJ1-5; 7 nucleotides line up with TRBD1. Germline V gives CDR1 GTSNPN, CDR2 SVGIG (reference sequence). This CDR3 has 15 residues. Losses at the gene ends were 0 bases for V and 3 bases for J; bases not matched to a gene: 5. The CDR3 sequence: CAWSVGQGDNQPQHF. CDR3 DNA sequence: TGTGCCTGGAGTGTAGGGCAGGGGGACAATCAGCCCCAGCATTTT.

The gene calls are TRBV4-2 and TRBJ2-7; the match to TRBD2 covers 9 bases. The CDR3 length is 15 residues. CDR1 LGHNA and CDR2 YNFKEQ come from the germline V gene. Germline trimming cut 0 bases from V and 7 bases from J; bases unmatched to any gene: 7. This CDR3 reads CASSQDGGGAGEQYF. The DNA of the CDR3 is TGTGCCAGCAGCCAAGATGGCGGGGGGGCGGGTGAGCAGTACTTC.

The rearrangement links TRBV11-2 to TRBJ2-7, with 9 positions matching TRBD2. The CDR3 spans 14 residues. CDR1 and CDR2 (germline): SGHAT, FQNNGV. Trimming took 5 bases from V and 4 from J; bases not matched to a gene: 6. In nucleotides, the CDR3 is TGTGCCAGCAGCCGAAGCGGGGGGAAATACGAGCAGTACTTC. Amino acid sequence: CASSRSGGKYEQYF.

The rearrangement joins TRBV3-1 (or the pseudogene TRBV3-2) to TRBJ2-7; 10 bases are a match to TRBD1. Trimming cost V 4 bases and J 1 base; bases outside gene matches: 7. CDR1 is LGHDT, CDR2 YNNKEL, per germline (reference sequence). This CDR3 comprises 16 residues. CDR3 protein: CASSLLGTGVSYEQYF. DNA for the CDR3: TGTGCCAGCAGCCTGCTCGGGACAGGGGTGTCCTACGAGCAGTACTTC.

The CDR3 is CASSSSPEGPDTQYF. For the CDR3, the DNA is TGTGCCAGCAGCTCCTCCCCGGAGGGCCCAGATACGCAGTATTTT. This chain links TRBV11-2 with TRBJ2-3; D is perhaps TRBD2 (6 bases). V was clipped by 4 bases and J by 4 bases, with 15 bases between them. The CDR3 runs to 15 residues. Germline V CDR1 and CDR2: SGHAT, FQNNGV. Drawing the rest from reference TRBV11-2 and TRBJ2-3, the complete variable domain is EAGVAQSPRYKIIEKRQSVAFWCNPISGHATLYWYQQILGQGPKLLIQFQNNGVVDDSQLPKDRFSAERLKGVDSTLKIQPAKLEDSAVYLCASSSSPEGPDTQYFGPGTRLTVL.

The J gene is TRBJ2-7, the V gene TRBV7-9; D gene unclear. V gave up 1 base and J gave up 2 bases, with 15 bases separating them. The V gene's germline CDR1 is SEHNR and CDR2 FQNEAQ (reference sequence). CDR3 length: 16 amino acids. The CDR3 DNA is TGTGCCAGCAGCTTAGGTTTACAGTTAGACCCCTACGAGCAGTACTTC. Amino acid sequence: CASSLGLQLDPYEQYF.

The V and J genes are TRBV7-2 and TRBJ2-7; D is perhaps TRBD1 (6 bases). Trimming cost V 1 base and J 2 bases, with 12 bases left between them. This CDR3 region has 15 residues. Germline CDR1 SGHTA, CDR2 FQGNSA. CDR3 in amino acids: CASSLDGTQTYEQYF. The CDR3 region has the DNA TGTGCCAGCAGCTTAGATGGGACACAGACCTACGAGCAGTACTTC.

The V gene is TRBV6-5, the J gene TRBJ2-2, with a tentative D call TRBD1 (6 bases). The V end lost 5 bases, the J end lost 7 bases, and 11 bases lay between the germline ends. The length of the CDR3 is 13 residues. Germline V gene lookup returns CDR1 MNHEY and CDR2 SVGAGI. The CDR3 protein is CASSPGVSGELFF. The CDR3 DNA reads as TGTGCCAGCAGTCCAGGGGTGAGCGGGGAGCTGTTTTTT.

As DNA, the CDR3 is TGTGCCAGCAGCTTAGCTTTAGCGGGAGAGCAGTACTTC. Its translation: CASSLALAGEQYF. This chain links TRBV11-3 with TRBJ2-7; 8 bases are a match to TRBD2. V lost 1 base, J lost 7 bases, and 3 bases stayed unmatched. Germline CDR1 reads SGHNT; CDR2 reads YENEEA. This CDR3 contains 13 residues.

The DNA for the CDR3 is TGTGCCAGCCGGACAGGGGCGGGCAATGAGCAGTTCTTC. Its translation is CASRTGAGNEQFF. The V and J genes are TRBV12-3 or TRBV12-4 and TRBJ2-1; TRBD1 agrees at 9 bases. This CDR3 is built from 13 residues. With V trimmed by 8 bases and J by 6 bases, 5 bases remained unmatched.

The chain is built from TRBV19 and TRBJ1-1; no reliable D call. Looked up from germline, CDR1 is LNHDA and CDR2 is SQIVND (reference sequence). Trimming left V 4 bases short and J 11 bases short, with 17 bases between. CDR3 length: 13 residues. CDR3 DNA sequence: TGTGCCAGTAGTACTAGGACGAGCGGAGATGCTTTCTTT. It encodes CASSTRTSGDAFF.

The chain uses TRBV2 and TRBJ2-1; 13 nucleotides agree with TRBD2. CDR1 is SNHLY, CDR2 FYNNEI, per germline. Trimming took 6 bases from V and 4 from J; bases not matched to a gene: 9. The CDR3 sequence is 17 residues long. CDR3 amino acids: CASSTGTSGISYNEQFF. CDR3 nucleotides: TGTGCCAGCAGCACCGGGACTAGCGGGATCTCTTACAATGAGCAGTTCTTC.

This clone was seen a few times. The chain joins TRBV5-1 to TRBJ2-7; D is perhaps TRBD2 (6 bases). Germline CDR1 SGHRS, CDR2 YFSETQ. This CDR3 is 13 amino acids long. The V gene lost 4 bases and the J gene lost 6 bases, with 14 bases spanning the gap. The CDR3 region is CASSAGNSPEQYF. The CDR3 DNA reads as TGCGCCAGCAGCGCGGGAAATTCGCCCGAGCAGTACTTC.

This clone was observed once. This sequence joins TRBV30 and TRBJ2-2; 8 bases are shared with TRBD1. Germline CDR1 is GTSNPN and CDR2 is SVGIG (reference sequence). The V and J ends lost 1 base and 4 bases, in that order; junction bases with no gene match: 8. The CDR3 spans 16 residues. The CDR3 DNA sequence: TGTGCCTGGAGTGGAGGACAGGGTCGTCTCACCGGGGAGCTGTTTTTT. Its translation: CAWSGGQGRLTGELFF.